This TCR beta chain was found in a study of T cell responses to AZD1222 COVID-19 vaccine. Worth noting for this clone: The antigen remains undetermined.

Study conclusions and caveats: Females made up more of the donors, who were largely white British, and clonal diversity may have come out too low. Nearly half of spike-specific TCRs reportedly go after variant regions that carry no mutations. The CD4 TCRs associated with vaccination extended across spike and predominated at 160-218 and 743-854.

TCRdb's table, derived via immunoSEQ multiplex PCR, lists solely in-frame clones and lacks some. The sample shows 150,000 to 200,000 clones, about 89% of them seen only once. The J segment lost 5 bases and the V segment lost 5 bases, leaving 4 bases of the junction unmatched. The CDR3 extends over 13 amino acids. Germline V gene sequence: CDR1 SQVTM, CDR2 ANQGSEA. The source is an adult in good health. The sequencing used peripheral blood, collected on day 0 of AZD1222 vaccination. V is TRBV29-1 and J is TRBJ1-5, with TRBD1 matching over 9 bases. DNA for the CDR3: TGCAGCGTTTTGGACAGGGGTTATCAGCCCCAGCATTTT. This translates into CSVLDRGYQPQHF.